The present TCR beta chain was sequenced within a study of blood T cell repertoires in COVID-19. Everyone who took part was 18 to 89 years old, and they came from about 25 US areas. Participants' reported clinical history set cohort assignment. Exposed participants came across a COVID-19 case within 2 weeks before study entry. This clone was seen more than once but under ten times. Method: immunoSEQ multiplex PCR; TCRdb's copy keeps in-frame clones and lacks some. The sample shows 360,000 or so clones, around nine tenths of them seen only once. Trimming shortened V by 6 bases and J by 4 bases, and 13 bases separated the two germline ends. The germline gives CDR1 SGHVS, CDR2 FQNEAQ. The length of the CDR3 is 13 residues.

This clonotype was obtained from a woman aged 25 to 45 who had been exposed to COVID-19. The rearrangement links TRBV7-8 to TRBJ2-7; D may be TRBD1 (6 bases). The material sequenced was PBMCs or T cells enriched from blood (not recorded which). The CDR3, as DNA: TGTGCCAGCAGAGGGGCAGGGGATTACGAGCAGTACTTC. As protein: CASRGAGDYEQYF.